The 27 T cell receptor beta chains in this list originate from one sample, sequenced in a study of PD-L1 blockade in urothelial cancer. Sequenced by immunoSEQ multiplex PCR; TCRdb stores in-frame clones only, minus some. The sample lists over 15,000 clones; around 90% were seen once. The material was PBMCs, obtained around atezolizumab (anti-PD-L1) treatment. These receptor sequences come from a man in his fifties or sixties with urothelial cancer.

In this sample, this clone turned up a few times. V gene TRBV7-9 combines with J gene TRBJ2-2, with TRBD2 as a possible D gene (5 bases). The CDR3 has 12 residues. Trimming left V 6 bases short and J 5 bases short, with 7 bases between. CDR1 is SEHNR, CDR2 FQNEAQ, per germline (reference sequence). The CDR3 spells CASRRGTGELFF. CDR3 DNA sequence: TGTGCCAGCAGGAGAGGGACCGGGGAGCTGTTTTTT. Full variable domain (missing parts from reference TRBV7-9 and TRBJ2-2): DTGVSQNPRHKITKRGQNVTFRCDPISEHNRLYWYRQTLGQGPEFLTYFQNEAQLEKSRLLSDRFSAERPKGSFSTLEIQRTEQGDSAMYLCASRRGTGELFFGEGSRLTVL.

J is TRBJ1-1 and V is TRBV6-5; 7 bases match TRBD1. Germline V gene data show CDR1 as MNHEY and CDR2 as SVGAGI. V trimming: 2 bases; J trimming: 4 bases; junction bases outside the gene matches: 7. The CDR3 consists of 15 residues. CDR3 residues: CASSYTLTGTTEAFF. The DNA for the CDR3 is TGTGCCAGCAGTTACACCCTGACAGGGACCACTGAAGCTTTCTTT.

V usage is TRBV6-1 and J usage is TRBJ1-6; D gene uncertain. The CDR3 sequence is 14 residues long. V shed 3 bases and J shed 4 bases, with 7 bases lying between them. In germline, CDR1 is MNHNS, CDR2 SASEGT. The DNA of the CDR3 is TGTGCCAGCAGTGATGGCCCATATAATTCACCCCTCCACTTT. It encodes CASSDGPYNSPLHF.

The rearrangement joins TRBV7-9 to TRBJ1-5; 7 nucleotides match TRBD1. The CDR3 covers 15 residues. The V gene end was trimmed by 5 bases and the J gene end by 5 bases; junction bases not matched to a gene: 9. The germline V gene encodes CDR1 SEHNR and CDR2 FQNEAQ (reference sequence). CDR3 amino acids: CASSTAGGTDQPQHF. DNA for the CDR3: TGTGCCAGCAGCACTGCAGGGGGGACTGATCAGCCCCAGCATTTT.

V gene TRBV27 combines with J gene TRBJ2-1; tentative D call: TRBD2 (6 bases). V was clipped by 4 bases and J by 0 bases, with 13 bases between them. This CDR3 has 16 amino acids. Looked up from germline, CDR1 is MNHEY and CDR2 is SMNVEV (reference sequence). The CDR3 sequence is CASSSERAYSYNEQFF. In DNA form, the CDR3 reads TGTGCCAGCAGTTCTGAGCGGGCGTACTCCTACAATGAGCAGTTCTTC.

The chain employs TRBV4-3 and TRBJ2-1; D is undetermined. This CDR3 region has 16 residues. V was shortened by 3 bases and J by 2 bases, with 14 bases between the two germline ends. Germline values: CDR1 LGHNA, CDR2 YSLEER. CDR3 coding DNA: TGCGCCAGCAGCCAGGAGCCCCGGTGGCCCTACAATGAGCAGTTCTTC. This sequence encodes CASSQEPRWPYNEQFF.

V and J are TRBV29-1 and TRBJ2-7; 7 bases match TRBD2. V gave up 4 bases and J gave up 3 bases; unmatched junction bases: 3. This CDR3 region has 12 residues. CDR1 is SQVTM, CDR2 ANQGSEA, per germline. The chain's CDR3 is CSVGEGRYEQYF. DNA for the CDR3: TGCAGCGTTGGGGAGGGCCGCTACGAGCAGTACTTC.

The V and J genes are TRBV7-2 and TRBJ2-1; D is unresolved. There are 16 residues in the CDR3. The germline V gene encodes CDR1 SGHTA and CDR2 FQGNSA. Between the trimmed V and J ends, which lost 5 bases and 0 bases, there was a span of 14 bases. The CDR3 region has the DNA TGTGCCAGCAGCCCAAGACACTTGAGCTCCTACAATGAGCAGTTCTTC. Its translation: CASSPRHLSSYNEQFF. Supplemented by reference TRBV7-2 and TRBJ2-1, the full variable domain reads GAGVSQSPSNKVTEKGKDVELRCDPISGHTALYWYRQSLGQGLEFLIYFQGNSAPDKSGLPSDRFSAERTGGSVSTLTIQRTQQEDSAVYLCASSPRHLSSYNEQFFGPGTRLTVL.

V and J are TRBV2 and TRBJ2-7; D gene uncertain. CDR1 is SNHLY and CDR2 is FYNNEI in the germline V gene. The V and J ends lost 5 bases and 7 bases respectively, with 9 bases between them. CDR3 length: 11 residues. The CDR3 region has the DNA TGTGCCAGCAGTCCCTACGAAGAGCAGTACTTC. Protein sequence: CASSPYEEQYF.

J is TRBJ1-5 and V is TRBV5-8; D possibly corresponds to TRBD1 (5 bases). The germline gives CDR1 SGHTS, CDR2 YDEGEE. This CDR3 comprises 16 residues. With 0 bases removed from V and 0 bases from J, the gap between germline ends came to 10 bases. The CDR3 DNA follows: TGTGCCAGCAGCTTGGGAGGGACTTATAGCAATCAGCCCCAGCATTTT. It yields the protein CASSLGGTYSNQPQHF.

CDR3 region: CASSSRGFDEQFF. The CDR3 nucleotides read TGCGCCAGCAGCTCCCGCGGATTCGATGAGCAGTTCTTC. The rearrangement uses TRBV5-1 and TRBJ2-1; the D is unclear. Germline V gene sequence: CDR1 SGHRS, CDR2 YFSETQ. Between the trimmed V and J ends, which lost 3 bases and 8 bases, there was a span of 12 bases. The CDR3 totals 13 residues. The full variable domain, in which reference TRBV5-1 and TRBJ2-1 provide the parts outside the CDR3, is KAGVTQTPRYLIKTRGQQVTLSCSPISGHRSVSWYQQTPGQGLQFLFEYFSETQRNKGNFPGRFSGRQFSNSRSEMNVSTLELGDSALYLCASSSRGFDEQFFGPGTRLTVL.

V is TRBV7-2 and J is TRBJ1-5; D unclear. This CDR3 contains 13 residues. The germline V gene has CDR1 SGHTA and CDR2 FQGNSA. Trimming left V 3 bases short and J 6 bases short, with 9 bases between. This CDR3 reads CASSLTSGQPQHF. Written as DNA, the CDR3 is TGTGCCAGCAGCTTGACTTCGGGTCAGCCCCAGCATTTT.

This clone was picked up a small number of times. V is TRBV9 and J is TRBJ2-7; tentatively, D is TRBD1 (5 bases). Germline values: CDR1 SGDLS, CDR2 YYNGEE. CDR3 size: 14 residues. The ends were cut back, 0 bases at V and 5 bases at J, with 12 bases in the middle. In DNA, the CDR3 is TGTGCCAGCAGCGTAGGGTCCAGGGTGGACGAGCAGTACTTC. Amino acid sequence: CASSVGSRVDEQYF.

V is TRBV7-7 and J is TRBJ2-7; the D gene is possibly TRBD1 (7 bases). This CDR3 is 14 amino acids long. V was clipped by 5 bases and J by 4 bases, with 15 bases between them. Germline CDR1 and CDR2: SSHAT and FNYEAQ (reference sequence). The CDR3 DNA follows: TGTGCCAGCAGCCCGGGACAGAGCGGGTACGAGCAGTACTTC. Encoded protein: CASSPGQSGYEQYF.

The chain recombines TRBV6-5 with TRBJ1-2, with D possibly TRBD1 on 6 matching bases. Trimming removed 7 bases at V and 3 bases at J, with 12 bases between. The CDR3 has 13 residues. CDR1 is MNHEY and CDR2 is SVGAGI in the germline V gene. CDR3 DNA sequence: TGTGCCAGCAAGGTGGGGGCCGACTATGGCTACACCTTC. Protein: CASKVGADYGYTF.

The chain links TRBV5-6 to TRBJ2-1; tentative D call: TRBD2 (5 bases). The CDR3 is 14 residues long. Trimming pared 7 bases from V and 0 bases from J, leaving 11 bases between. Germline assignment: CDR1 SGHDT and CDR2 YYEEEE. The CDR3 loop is CASCGYTSYNEQFF. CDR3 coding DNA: TGTGCCAGCTGCGGGTACACCTCCTACAATGAGCAGTTCTTC.

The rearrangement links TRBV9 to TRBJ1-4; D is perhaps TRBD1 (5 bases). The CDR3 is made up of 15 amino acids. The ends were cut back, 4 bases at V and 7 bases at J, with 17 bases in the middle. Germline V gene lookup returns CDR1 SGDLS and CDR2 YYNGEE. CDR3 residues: CASSFSGGVGEKLFF. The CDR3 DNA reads TGTGCCAGCAGCTTCAGTGGGGGGGTAGGTGAAAAACTGTTTTTT.

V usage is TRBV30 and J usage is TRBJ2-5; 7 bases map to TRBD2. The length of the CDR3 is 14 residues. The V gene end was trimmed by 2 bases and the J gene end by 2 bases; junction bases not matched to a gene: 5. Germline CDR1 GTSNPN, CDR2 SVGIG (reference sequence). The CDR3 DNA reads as TGTGCCTGGAGTTGGGGGGGGTTACAAGAGACCCAGTACTTC. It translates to CAWSWGGLQETQYF.

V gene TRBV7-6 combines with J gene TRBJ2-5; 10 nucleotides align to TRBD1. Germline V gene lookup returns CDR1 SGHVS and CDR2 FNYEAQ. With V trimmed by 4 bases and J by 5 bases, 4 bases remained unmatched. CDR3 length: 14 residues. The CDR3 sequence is CASSSTGGPETQYF. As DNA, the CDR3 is TGTGCCAGCAGCTCGACAGGGGGCCCGGAGACCCAGTACTTC.

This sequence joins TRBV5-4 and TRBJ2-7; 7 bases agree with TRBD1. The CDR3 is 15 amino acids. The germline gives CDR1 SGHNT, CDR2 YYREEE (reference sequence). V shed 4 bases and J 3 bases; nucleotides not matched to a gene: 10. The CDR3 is CASSPRQGPLYEQYF. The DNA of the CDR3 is TGTGCCAGCAGCCCGAGACAGGGACCCCTCTACGAGCAGTACTTC.

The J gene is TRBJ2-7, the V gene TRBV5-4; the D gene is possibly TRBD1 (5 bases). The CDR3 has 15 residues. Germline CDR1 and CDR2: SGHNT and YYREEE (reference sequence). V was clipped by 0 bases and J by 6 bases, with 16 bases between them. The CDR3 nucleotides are TGTGCCAGCAGCTTGGAGCAGGGAATTCTAGGCGAGCAGTACTTC. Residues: CASSLEQGILGEQYF.

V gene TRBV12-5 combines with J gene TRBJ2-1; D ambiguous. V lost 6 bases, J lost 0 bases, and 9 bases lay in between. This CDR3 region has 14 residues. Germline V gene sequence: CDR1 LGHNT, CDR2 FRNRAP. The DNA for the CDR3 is TGTGCTAGTGGGCTAGGTAACTCCTACAATGAGCAGTTCTTC. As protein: CASGLGNSYNEQFF.

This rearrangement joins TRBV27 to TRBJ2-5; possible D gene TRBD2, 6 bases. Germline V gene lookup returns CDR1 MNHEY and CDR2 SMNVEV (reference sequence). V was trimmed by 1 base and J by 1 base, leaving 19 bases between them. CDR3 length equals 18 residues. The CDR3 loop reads CASSLFWMIAAFQETQYF. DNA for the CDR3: TGTGCCAGCAGTTTATTTTGGATGATAGCGGCGTTCCAAGAGACCCAGTACTTC.

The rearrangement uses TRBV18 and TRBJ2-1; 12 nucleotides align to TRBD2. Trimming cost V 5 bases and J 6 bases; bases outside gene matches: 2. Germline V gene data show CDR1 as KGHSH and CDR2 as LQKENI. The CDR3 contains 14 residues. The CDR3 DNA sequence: TGTGCCAGCTCAGCGACTAGCGGGGGCAATGAGCAGTTCTTC. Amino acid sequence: CASSATSGGNEQFF. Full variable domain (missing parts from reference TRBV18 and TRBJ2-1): NAGVMQNPRHLVRRRGQEARLRCSPMKGHSHVYWYRQLPEEGLKFMVYLQKENIIDESGMPKERFSAEFPKEGPSILRIQQVVRGDSAAYFCASSATSGGNEQFFGPGTRLTVL.

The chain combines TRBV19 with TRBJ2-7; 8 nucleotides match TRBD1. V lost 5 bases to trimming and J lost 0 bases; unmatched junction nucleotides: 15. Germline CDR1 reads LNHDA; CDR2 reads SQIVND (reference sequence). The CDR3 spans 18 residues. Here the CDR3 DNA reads TGTGCCAGTAGTTTCCGACAGGGGAATTTCGGGTTCTCCTACGAGCAGTACTTC. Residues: CASSFRQGNFGFSYEQYF.

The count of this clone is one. The CDR3 region is CASSIDRAYEQYF. The CDR3 DNA reads as TGTGCCAGTAGTATAGACAGGGCCTACGAGCAGTACTTC. This sequence joins TRBV19 and TRBJ2-7, with a weak D call TRBD1 (5 bases). CDR1 and CDR2 from the germline V gene are LNHDA and SQIVND (reference sequence). The CDR3 has 13 residues. V dropped 0 bases and J dropped 2 bases, with 5 bases sitting between them.

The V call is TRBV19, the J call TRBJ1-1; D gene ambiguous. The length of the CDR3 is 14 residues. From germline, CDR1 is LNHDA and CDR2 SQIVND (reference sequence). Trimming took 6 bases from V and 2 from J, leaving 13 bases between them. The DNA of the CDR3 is TGTGCCAGTAGCGATACAGTCGTAAACACTGAAGCTTTCTTT. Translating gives CASSDTVVNTEAFF.